Reported below is one T cell receptor (beta chain). Its target is not known. This table comes from immunoSEQ multiplex PCR, and its TCRdb copy is limited to in-frame clones, with some not included. The table records over 150,000 clones, 88% of them present only once. This specimen comes from a study of T cell responses to AZD1222 COVID-19 vaccine. The study's findings and limits: The reported proportion of spike-specific TCRs targeting unmutated variant regions was nearly half.

This receptor was identified in an adult in good health. Sequenced here: peripheral blood, sampled on day 0 of AZD1222 vaccination.

The CDR3, as DNA: TGTGCCAGCAGTGAACAGAGCTCCTACGAGCAGTACTTC. Residues: CASSEQSSYEQYF. The rearrangement links TRBV6-1 to TRBJ2-7; D remains unclear. The V end lost 2 bases, the J end lost 0 bases, and 5 bases lay between the germline ends. Germline V gene data show CDR1 as MNHNS and CDR2 as SASEGT. This CDR3 is 13 amino acids long.